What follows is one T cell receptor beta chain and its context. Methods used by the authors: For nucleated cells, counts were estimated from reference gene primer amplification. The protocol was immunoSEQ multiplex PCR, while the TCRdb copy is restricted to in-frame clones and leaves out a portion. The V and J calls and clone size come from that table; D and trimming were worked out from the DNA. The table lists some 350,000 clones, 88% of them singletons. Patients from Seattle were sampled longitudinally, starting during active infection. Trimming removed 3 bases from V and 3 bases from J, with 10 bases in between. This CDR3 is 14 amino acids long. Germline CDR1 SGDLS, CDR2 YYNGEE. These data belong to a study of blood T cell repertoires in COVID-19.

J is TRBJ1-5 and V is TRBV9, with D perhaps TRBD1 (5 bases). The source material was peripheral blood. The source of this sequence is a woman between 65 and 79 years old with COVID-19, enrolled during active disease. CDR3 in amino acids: CASSDGGFNQPQHF. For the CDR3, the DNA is TGTGCCAGCAGCGACGGGGGGTTCAATCAGCCCCAGCATTTT.